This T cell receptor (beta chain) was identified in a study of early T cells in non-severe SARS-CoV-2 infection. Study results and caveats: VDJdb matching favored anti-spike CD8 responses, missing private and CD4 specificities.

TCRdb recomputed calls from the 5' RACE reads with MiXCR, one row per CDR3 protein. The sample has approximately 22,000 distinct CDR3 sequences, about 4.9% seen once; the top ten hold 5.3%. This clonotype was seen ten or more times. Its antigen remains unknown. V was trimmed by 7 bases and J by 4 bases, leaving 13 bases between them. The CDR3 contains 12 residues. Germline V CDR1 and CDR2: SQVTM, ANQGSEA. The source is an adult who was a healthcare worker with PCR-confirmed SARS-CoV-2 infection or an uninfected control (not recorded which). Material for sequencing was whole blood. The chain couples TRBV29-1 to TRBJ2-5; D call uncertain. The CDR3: CSAARTVETQYF. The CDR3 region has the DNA TGCAGCGCCGCACGGACGGTAGAGACCCAGTACTTC.